The T cell receptor (beta chain) described here comes from a study of T cell responses to AZD1222 COVID-19 vaccine (dated by TCRdb to about 2021). About the study as a whole: A total of approximately 250 trial participants underwent TCR sequencing, of whom about 200 had received two doses of AZD1222 and around 26 had received two doses of the MenACWY control vaccine. Trial participants were enrolled by age into 18-55, 56-69 and 70-plus year subgroups, with about 150, 28 and 57 TCR-sequenced participants respectively.

The full study reports these points: Because no day 14 peak-response samples were available, the repertoires could be characterized only after the peak T cell response. The 56-69-year group was small, and its depth increase did not reach significance, likely because of low power. CD4 TCRs associated with the vaccine covered the entire spike protein, and the dominant responses were in regions 160-218 and 743-854. A significant rise in spike-specific TCR breadth and depth was observed after two AZD1222 doses relative to day 0 and relative to MenACWY recipients. Participants were mostly white British, with more females than males. The authors suggested clonal diversity may have been underestimated. Conclusions about previously exposed vaccinees were limited because only six or seven AZD1222 recipients were SARS-CoV-2 seropositive at baseline. Nearly half of unique spike-specific TCRs reportedly recognized epitopes outside regions mutated in the B.1.351 and B.1.1.7 variants.

Reading the label with the study, this specimen's time point is: about 28 days (+/-7) after the second vaccine dose. AZD1222 recipients with second doses at about 4 weeks or about 12 weeks were pooled, because spike-specific TCR depth and breadth did not differ between schedules. The vaccinee samples were drawn from two UK trials, COV001 and COV002, one of which was a single-blind randomized controlled phase 2/3 trial testing AZD1222 (ChAdOx1 nCoV-19) in healthy adults. For TCRbeta chain sequencing, PBMC samples from trial participants were taken at day 0 and at day 28 after the second dose. The CDR3 regions of human TCRbeta chains were subjected to immunosequencing. As for the original processing: Repertoire TCRs were matched against a reference library of SARS-CoV-2-specific TCRs generated with the MIRA antigen-specificity platform. Breadth was defined as the fraction of unique TCRs that were SARS-CoV-2-associated, and depth was defined as the fraction of total T cells that were SARS-CoV-2-associated. Using the MIRA data, every spike-specific TCR was mapped to the spike region that the TCR reacted to and assigned to either a CD4 or a CD8 class. Log10-transformed breadth and depth values were compared by one-way ANOVA with Sidak's multiple comparisons tests. Not all clones reach the TCRdb copy of this immuneACCESS table, which keeps in-frame sequences only. Checked studies attribute under half of the gap to unresolved V genes and leave the rest unexplained. D and trimming were read from the DNA, whereas the V and J calls and clone size are those reported in that table. This sample is represented by approximately 30,000 clones; 92% of them were singletons. Of the sample, about 8.1% falls within the top ten clones.

This clone was recorded only once. Its antigen is unknown. No qualities accompany the bases; no much larger clone lies one base away. V is pruned by 5 bases and J by 0 bases, leaving 9 bases of the junction without a gene match. The CDR3 goes from the cysteine to the phenylalanine over 17 residues. Here the CDR3 DNA is all that survives: 51 bases in frame from base 1. The germline V gene (reference sequence) provides CDR1 LNHDA and CDR2 SQIVND. The receptor's source is an adult who received the AZD1222 COVID-19 vaccine. Material: peripheral blood, obtained 28 days after the second AZD1222 dose. Here the chain combines TRBV19 and TRBJ2-2; 7 junctional bases match TRBD1. In nucleotide form, the sequence is TGTGCCAGTAGTCGGAAAGGGGGCGGGTCGAACACCGGGGAGCTGTTTTTT. Translation gives CASSRKGGGSNTGELFF.